The 28 T cell receptor beta chains listed next were all sequenced from one sample in a study of response to subunit inactivated influenza vaccine. Each CDR3 protein gets one entry after TCRdb re-called the RT-PCR reads with MiXCR. The sample comprises almost 600,000 distinct CDR3 sequences, 11% to 15% of which are singletons, and around 10% rests with the top ten. This sample comprised PBMCs from blood, obtained 12 days after vaccination. These receptor sequences come from a man aged 45-65 years who received an inactivated influenza vaccine.

This clonotype has more than one count but fewer than ten. The chain links TRBV5-1 to TRBJ2-3; TRBD2 aligns across 10 bases. The CDR3 covers 16 residues. With V trimmed by 1 base and J by 0 bases, 2 bases remained unmatched. Germline V CDR1 and CDR2: SGHRS, YFSETQ. In DNA, the CDR3 is TGCGCCAGCAGCTTGACTAGCGGGGTTAGCACAGATACGCAGTATTTT. This sequence encodes CASSLTSGVSTDTQYF.

The V and J genes are TRBV12-3 or TRBV12-4 and TRBJ2-7; TRBD1 aligns across 9 bases. V gave up 6 bases and J gave up 4 bases; unmatched junction bases: 13. The CDR3 runs to 16 residues. DNA of the CDR3: TGTGCCAGCAGCCCGCGAGACACAGGGGGCGGGTACGAGCAGTACTTC. Protein sequence: CASSPRDTGGGYEQYF.

This clonotype was observed a few times. J is TRBJ1-1 and V is TRBV25-1; D not resolved. V was cut by 7 bases and J by 7 bases, with 19 bases left in between. The CDR3 has 14 residues. Germline CDR1 reads MGHDK; CDR2 reads SYGVNS. For the CDR3, the DNA is TGTGCCAGCACTAAAGGGTACGGTCCTGGTGAAGCTTTCTTT. Translated, it gives CASTKGYGPGEAFF.

This chain joins TRBV7-2 and TRBJ2-3, with 9 bases matching TRBD2. The germline CDR1 and CDR2 sequences are SGHTA and FQGNSA. J was trimmed by 2 bases and V by 5 bases; bases with no gene match: 8. The CDR3 has 16 residues. The CDR3 region has the DNA TGTGCCAGCAGCCGAGTAGCGGGGGTAAACACAGATACGCAGTATTTT. As protein: CASSRVAGVNTDTQYF.

The chain carries TRBV12-3 or TRBV12-4 and TRBJ2-5; D gene ambiguous. The V end was cut by 3 bases, the J end by 2 bases, with 10 bases between. The CDR3 runs 14 residues. This chain's CDR3 is CASSLGLPQETQYF. In DNA form, the CDR3 reads TGTGCCAGCAGTTTGGGGTTGCCGCAAGAGACCCAGTACTTC.

The V gene is TRBV9, the J gene TRBJ2-5; 8 positions agree with TRBD2. The CDR3 covers 15 residues. Per germline, CDR1 SGDLS and CDR2 YYNGEE. J gave up 2 bases and V 4 bases, and 7 bases lay outside the gene matches. CDR3 residues: CASSQAGARQETQYF. The CDR3 bases are TGTGCCAGCAGCCAAGCGGGAGCAAGACAAGAGACCCAGTACTTC.

V and J are TRBV3-1 and TRBJ2-1; D call uncertain. CDR3 length: 15 residues. CDR1 is LGHDT and CDR2 is YNNKEL in the germline V gene (reference sequence). The V end lost 3 bases, the J end lost 0 bases, and 9 bases lay between the germline ends. CDR3 DNA: TGTGCCAGCAGCCACCCCCTTAGCTCCTACAATGAGCAGTTCTTC. It specifies CASSHPLSSYNEQFF.

CDR3 in amino acids: CASSPFAAYSYEQYF. The CDR3 DNA follows: TGTGCCAGCAGCCCCTTTGCGGCTTACTCCTACGAGCAGTACTTC. The chain joins TRBV7-2 to TRBJ2-7; D gene uncertain. The CDR3 has 15 amino acids. Germline V gene lookup returns CDR1 SGHTA and CDR2 FQGNSA. The V end lost 5 bases, the J end lost 0 bases, and 14 bases lay between the germline ends.

This clonotype has more than one count but fewer than ten. The rearrangement links TRBV5-1 to TRBJ2-7, with D possibly TRBD1 on 5 matching bases. Germline CDR1 and CDR2: SGHRS and YFSETQ. V dropped 1 base and J dropped 6 bases, with 11 bases sitting between them. The CDR3 is 13 amino acids. The CDR3 protein is CASSLLGVGEQYF. CDR3 coding DNA: TGCGCCAGCAGCTTGTTAGGGGTGGGCGAGCAGTACTTC.

The chain links TRBV4-2 to TRBJ2-7; 7 positions agree with TRBD2. CDR3 length equals 14 residues. The ends lost 4 bases at V and 9 bases at J; junction bases unmatched: 12. The germline V gene has CDR1 LGHNA and CDR2 YNFKEQ. The CDR3 nucleotides read TGTGCCAGCAGCCGCAACAAACCTGGGGGGGGGCAGTACTTC. Amino acid sequence: CASSRNKPGGGQYF.

This clonotype was counted only a few times. The rearrangement joins TRBV4-2 to TRBJ2-7, with a possible D match to TRBD2 (5 bases). Between the trimmed V and J ends, which lost 0 bases and 2 bases, there was a span of 8 bases. Germline-derived CDR1 and CDR2 are LGHNA and YNFKEQ. CDR3 length: 14 residues. The CDR3 DNA reads TGTGCCAGCAGCCAAGATACGGGGACCTACGAGCAGTACTTC. Residues: CASSQDTGTYEQYF.

This clonotype was seen a few times. The chain recombines TRBV27 with TRBJ2-3, with D perhaps matching TRBD2 (5 bases). The CDR3 is made up of 18 amino acids. Germline lookup yields CDR1 MNHEY and CDR2 SMNVEV (reference sequence). The V end lost 5 bases, the J end lost 0 bases, and 21 bases lay between the germline ends. The CDR3 loop is CASSPVFSGTTSTDTQYF. DNA for the CDR3: TGTGCCAGCAGTCCGGTTTTCAGCGGAACTACTAGCACAGATACGCAGTATTTT.

In the case of this clonotype: This may be a read error, as it is one base from a much larger clone. The J gene is TRBJ2-7, the V gene TRBV12-3 or TRBV12-4, with TRBD1 identical over 7 bases. This CDR3 has 14 amino acids. The CDR3 DNA reads TGTGTCAGCAGTTACCGGGACAGAGGCTACGAGCAGTACTTC. It yields the protein CVSSYRDRGYEQYF.

The V gene is TRBV6-1, the J gene TRBJ2-1; TRBD1 matches at 11 bases. The CDR3 spans 17 residues. Looked up from germline, CDR1 is MNHNS and CDR2 is SASEGT. V dropped 6 bases and J dropped 6; count of bases not matched to a gene: 13. The CDR3 loop is CASRQLTGTGGFNEQFF. In DNA form, the CDR3 reads TGTGCCAGCAGACAACTCACCGGGACAGGGGGTTTCAATGAGCAGTTCTTC.

This clonotype has only a few counts. V usage is TRBV27 and J usage is TRBJ2-1, with D possibly TRBD1 on 5 matching bases. Germline assignment: CDR1 MNHEY and CDR2 SMNVEV (reference sequence). V gave up 3 bases and J gave up 3 bases, with 12 bases separating them. The CDR3 runs to 15 residues. In DNA, the CDR3 is TGTGCCAGCAGTTTGAAGGGAAGGGGCTACAATGAGCAGTTCTTC. Translated: CASSLKGRGYNEQFF.

The table lists this clonotype with a few counts. The chain carries TRBV14 and TRBJ2-5; D is possibly TRBD2 (6 bases). The CDR3 consists of 16 residues. The V and J ends lost 1 base and 1 base respectively, with 13 bases between them. CDR1 and CDR2 (germline): SGHDN, FVKESK. The CDR3: CASSQVSGLGQETQYF. In nucleotides, the CDR3 is TGTGCCAGCAGCCAAGTTAGCGGACTCGGCCAAGAGACCCAGTACTTC.

The chain recombines TRBV20-1 with TRBJ2-7; no clear D. Germline V gene data show CDR1 as DFQATT and CDR2 as SNEGSKA (reference sequence). V gave up 0 bases and J gave up 2 bases, with 11 bases separating them. The CDR3 sequence is 14 residues long. CDR3 loop: CSARDHRVAYEQYF. DNA for the CDR3: TGCAGTGCTAGAGACCACAGAGTTGCCTACGAGCAGTACTTC.

The rearrangement joins TRBV7-6 to TRBJ2-1; 8 bases are shared with TRBD2. After removal of 4 bases from V and 6 bases from J, the junction contained 8 bases not matched to a gene. The germline CDR1 and CDR2 sequences are SGHVS and FNYEAQ. The CDR3 spans 15 residues. The CDR3 nucleotides read TGTGCCAGCAGCTATAAGCGGGAGCTGATCAATGAGCAGTTCTTC. This codes for CASSYKRELINEQFF.

The chain has TRBV6-1 and TRBJ2-1; perhaps TRBD1 as D (8 bases). The CDR3 covers 17 residues. V lost 6 bases, J lost 0 bases, and 18 bases lay in between. Germline V CDR1 and CDR2: MNHNS, SASEGT. Written as DNA, the CDR3 is TGTGCCAGCAGCCCTAGGACAGGGAGGGCCTCCTACAATGAGCAGTTCTTC. Translation: CASSPRTGRASYNEQFF.

V is TRBV4-3 and J is TRBJ1-6; D call uncertain. Trimming left V 4 bases short and J 9 bases short, with 19 bases between. Germline V gene lookup returns CDR1 LGHNA and CDR2 YSLEER. The CDR3 runs to 16 residues. Here the CDR3 reads CASSLSAQDWTSPLHF. In nucleotides, the CDR3 is TGCGCCAGCAGCCTTTCAGCGCAGGATTGGACTTCACCCCTCCACTTT.

V is TRBV28 and J is TRBJ2-1, with D possibly being TRBD2 (5 bases). Germline V gene sequence: CDR1 MDHEN, CDR2 SYDVKM. The length of the CDR3 is 13 residues. Trimming cost V 6 bases and J 4 bases, with 10 bases left between them. DNA of the CDR3: TGTGCCAGCAGGGAGGCAGCATACAATGAGCAGTTCTTC. Translated, it gives CASREAAYNEQFF.

The V gene is TRBV10-1, the J gene TRBJ2-2; no clear D gene. The germline CDR1 and CDR2 sequences are WNHNN and SYGVQD (reference sequence). This CDR3 region has 14 residues. The ends were cut back, 4 bases at V and 6 bases at J, with 12 bases in the middle. The CDR3 loop reads CASSATRVPGELFF. The CDR3 region has the DNA TGCGCCAGCAGTGCTACAAGAGTCCCCGGGGAGCTGTTTTTT.

This clonotype was counted a few times. V and J are TRBV7-2 and TRBJ2-1, with D perhaps TRBD1 (5 bases). The CDR3 length is 16 residues. Germline V gene sequence: CDR1 SGHTA, CDR2 FQGNSA. Trimming cost V 5 bases and J 7 bases, with 21 bases left between them. The CDR3 coding sequence is TGTGCCAGCAGCGGCCTGGGGCTCCGGACCGGGAATGAGCAGTTCTTC. Its protein is CASSGLGLRTGNEQFF.

Ten or more counts support this clonotype. V is TRBV20-1 and J is TRBJ2-7; weak D call: TRBD1 (6 bases). V was cut by 5 bases and J by 4 bases, with 21 bases left in between. The CDR3 totals 15 residues. CDR1 DFQATT and CDR2 SNEGSKA come from the germline V gene (reference sequence). CDR3 in DNA: TGCAGTGCTCCCTGGGGGCGGACAGATTCATACGAGCAGTACTTC. Its translation: CSAPWGRTDSYEQYF.

This clonotype has only a few counts. The J gene is TRBJ2-3, the V gene TRBV7-9; TRBD1 matches 11 bases. Germline values: CDR1 SEHNR, CDR2 FQNEAQ (reference sequence). CDR3 length equals 17 residues. Trimming cost V 1 base and J 3 bases; bases outside gene matches: 6. Here the CDR3 reads CASSLELGQGVTDTQYF. CDR3 DNA: TGTGCCAGCAGCTTAGAATTGGGACAGGGGGTAACAGATACGCAGTATTTT.

This sequence joins TRBV28 and TRBJ2-2; no definite D call. The CDR3 contains 12 residues. Per the germline V gene, CDR1 is MDHEN and CDR2 is SYDVKM. V was cut by 3 bases and J by 7 bases, with 6 bases left in between. CDR3 sequence: CASSLVNGELFF. Here the CDR3 DNA reads TGTGCCAGCAGTTTGGTCAACGGGGAGCTGTTTTTT.

Written as DNA, the CDR3 is TGTGCCAGTAGTATGGGCGGGGAAGGTGTCCCCCAGCATTTT. It translates to CASSMGGEGVPQHF. V is TRBV19 and J is TRBJ1-5; D gene unclear. The V gene lost 3 bases and the J gene lost 10 bases, with 16 bases spanning the gap. The CDR3 length is 14 residues. Germline V lookup: CDR1 LNHDA, CDR2 SQIVND (reference sequence).

This clonotype was observed a handful of times. This rearrangement joins TRBV20-1 to TRBJ1-2, with D hard to call. V dropped 6 bases and J dropped 3 bases, with 17 bases sitting between them. This CDR3 comprises 14 residues. Germline CDR1 DFQATT, CDR2 SNEGSKA (reference sequence). CDR3 sequence (DNA): TGCAGTGCCCAAATAAGCGGTCTGGACTATGGCTACACCTTC. Translation gives CSAQISGLDYGYTF.